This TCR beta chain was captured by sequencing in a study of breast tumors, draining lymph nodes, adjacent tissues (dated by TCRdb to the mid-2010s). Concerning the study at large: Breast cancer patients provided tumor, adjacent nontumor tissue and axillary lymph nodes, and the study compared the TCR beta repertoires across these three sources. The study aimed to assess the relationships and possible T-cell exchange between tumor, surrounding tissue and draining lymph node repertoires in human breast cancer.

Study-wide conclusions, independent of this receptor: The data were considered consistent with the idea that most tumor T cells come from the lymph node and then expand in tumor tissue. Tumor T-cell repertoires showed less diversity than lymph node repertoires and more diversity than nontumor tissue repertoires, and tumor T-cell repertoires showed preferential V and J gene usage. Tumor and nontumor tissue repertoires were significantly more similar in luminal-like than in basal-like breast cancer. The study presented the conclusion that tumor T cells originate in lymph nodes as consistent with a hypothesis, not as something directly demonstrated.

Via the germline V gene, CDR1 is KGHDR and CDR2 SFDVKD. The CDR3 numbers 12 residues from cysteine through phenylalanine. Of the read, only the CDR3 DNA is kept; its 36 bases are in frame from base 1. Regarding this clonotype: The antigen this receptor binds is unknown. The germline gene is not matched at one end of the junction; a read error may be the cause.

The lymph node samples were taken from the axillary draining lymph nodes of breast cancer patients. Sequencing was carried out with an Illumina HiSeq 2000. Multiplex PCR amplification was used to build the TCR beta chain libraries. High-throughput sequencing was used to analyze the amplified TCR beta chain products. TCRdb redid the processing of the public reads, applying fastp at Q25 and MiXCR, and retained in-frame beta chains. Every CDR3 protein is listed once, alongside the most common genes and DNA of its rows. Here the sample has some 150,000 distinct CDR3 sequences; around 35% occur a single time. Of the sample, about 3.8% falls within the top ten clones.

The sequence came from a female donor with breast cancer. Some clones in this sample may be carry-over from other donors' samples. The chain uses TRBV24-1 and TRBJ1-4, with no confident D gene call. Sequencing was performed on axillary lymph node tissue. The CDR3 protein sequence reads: CATIPGLETLFF. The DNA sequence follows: TGTGCCACCATCCCCGGGCTGGAAACACTGTTTTTT.